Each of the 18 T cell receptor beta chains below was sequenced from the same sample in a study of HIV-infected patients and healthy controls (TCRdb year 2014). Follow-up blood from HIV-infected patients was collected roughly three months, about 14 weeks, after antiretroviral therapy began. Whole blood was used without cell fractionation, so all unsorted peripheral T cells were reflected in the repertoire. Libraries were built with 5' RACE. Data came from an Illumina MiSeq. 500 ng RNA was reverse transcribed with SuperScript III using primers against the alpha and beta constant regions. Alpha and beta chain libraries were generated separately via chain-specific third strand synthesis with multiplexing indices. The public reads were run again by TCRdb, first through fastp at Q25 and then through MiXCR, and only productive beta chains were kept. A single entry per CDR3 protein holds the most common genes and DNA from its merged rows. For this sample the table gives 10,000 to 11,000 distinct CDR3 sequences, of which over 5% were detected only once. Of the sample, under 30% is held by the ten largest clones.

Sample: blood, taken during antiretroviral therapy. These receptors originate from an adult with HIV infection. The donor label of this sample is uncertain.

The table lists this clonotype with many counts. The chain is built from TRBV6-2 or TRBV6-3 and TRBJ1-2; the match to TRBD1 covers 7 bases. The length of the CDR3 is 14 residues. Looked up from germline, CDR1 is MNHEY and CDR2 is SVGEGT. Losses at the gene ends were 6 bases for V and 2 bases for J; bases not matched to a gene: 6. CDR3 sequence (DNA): TGTGCCAGCAGGCACGGGGGACAGAACTATGGCTACACCTTC. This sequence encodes CASRHGGQNYGYTF.

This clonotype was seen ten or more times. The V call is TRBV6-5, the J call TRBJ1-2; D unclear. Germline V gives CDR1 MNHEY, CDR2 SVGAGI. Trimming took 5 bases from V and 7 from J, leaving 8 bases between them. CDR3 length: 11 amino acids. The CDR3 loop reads CASSTESGYTF. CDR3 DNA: TGTGCCAGCAGTACCGAAAGTGGCTACACCTTC.

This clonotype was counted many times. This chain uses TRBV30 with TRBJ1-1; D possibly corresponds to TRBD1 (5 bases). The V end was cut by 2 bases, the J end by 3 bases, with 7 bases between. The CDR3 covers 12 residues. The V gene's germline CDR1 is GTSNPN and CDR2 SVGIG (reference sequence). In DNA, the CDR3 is TGTGCCTGGAGTTTAGGGGACACTGAAGCTTTCTTT. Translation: CAWSLGDTEAFF. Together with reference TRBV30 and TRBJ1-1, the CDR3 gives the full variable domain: SQTIHQWPATLVQPVGSPLSLECTVEGTSNPNLYWYRQAAGRGLQLLFYSVGIGQISSEVPQNLSASRPQDRQFILSSKKLLLSDSGFYLCAWSLGDTEAFFGQGTRLTVV.

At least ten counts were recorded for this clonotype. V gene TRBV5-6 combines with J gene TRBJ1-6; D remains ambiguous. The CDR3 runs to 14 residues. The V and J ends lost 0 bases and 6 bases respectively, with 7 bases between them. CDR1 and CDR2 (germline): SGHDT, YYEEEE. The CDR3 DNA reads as TGTGCCAGCAGCTTGGAGGCGGCTAATTCACCCCTCCACTTT. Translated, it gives CASSLEAANSPLHF.

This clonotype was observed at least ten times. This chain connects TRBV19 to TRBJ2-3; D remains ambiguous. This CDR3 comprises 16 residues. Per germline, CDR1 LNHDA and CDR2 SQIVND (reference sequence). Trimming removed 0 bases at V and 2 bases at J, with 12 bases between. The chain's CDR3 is CASSIDLLDVTDTQYF. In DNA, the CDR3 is TGTGCCAGTAGTATAGATCTCCTAGATGTCACAGATACGCAGTATTTT.

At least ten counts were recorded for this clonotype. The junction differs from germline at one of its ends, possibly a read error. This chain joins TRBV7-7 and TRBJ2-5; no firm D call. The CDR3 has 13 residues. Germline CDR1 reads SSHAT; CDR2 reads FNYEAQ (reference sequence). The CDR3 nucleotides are TGTGCTAGCAGCTGGGCCCTAGGGGAGACCCAGTACTTC. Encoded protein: CASSWALGETQYF. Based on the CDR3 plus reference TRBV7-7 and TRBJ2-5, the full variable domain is GAGVSQSPRYKVTKRGQDVTLRCDPISSHATLYWYQQALGQGPEFLTYFNYEAQPDKSGLPSDRFSAERPEGSISTLTIQRTEQRDSAMYRCASSWALGETQYFGPGTRLLVL.

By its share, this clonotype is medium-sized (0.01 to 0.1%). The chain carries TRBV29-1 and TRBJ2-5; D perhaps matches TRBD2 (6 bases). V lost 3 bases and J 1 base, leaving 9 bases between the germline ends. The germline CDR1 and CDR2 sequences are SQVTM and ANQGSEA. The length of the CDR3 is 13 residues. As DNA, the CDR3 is TGCAGCGTTGATTTTAGCGGCCAAGAGACCCAGTACTTC. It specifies CSVDFSGQETQYF.

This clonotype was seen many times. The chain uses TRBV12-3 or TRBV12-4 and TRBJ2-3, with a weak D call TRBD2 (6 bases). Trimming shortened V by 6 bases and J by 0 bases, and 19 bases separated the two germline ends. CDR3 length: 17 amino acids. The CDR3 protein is CASSSGSWLNSTDTQYF. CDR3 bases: TGTGCCAGCAGCTCCGGGAGCTGGCTCAATAGCACAGATACGCAGTATTTT.

CDR3 DNA: TGTGCCAGCAGCTTCGGGGGGTTCGACGAGCAGTACTTC. As protein: CASSFGGFDEQYF. The chain is built from TRBV7-6 and TRBJ2-7; 7 positions agree with TRBD2. Germline V lookup: CDR1 SGHVS, CDR2 FNYEAQ. The CDR3 contains 13 residues. Unmatched junction bases numbered 4, after V lost 3 bases and J lost 5 bases.

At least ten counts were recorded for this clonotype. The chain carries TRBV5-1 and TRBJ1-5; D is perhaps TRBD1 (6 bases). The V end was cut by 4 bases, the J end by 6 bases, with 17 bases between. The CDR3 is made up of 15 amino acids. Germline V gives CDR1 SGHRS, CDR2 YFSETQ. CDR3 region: CASSVSGERSQPQHF. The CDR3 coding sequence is TGCGCCAGCAGCGTCTCAGGGGAAAGGAGTCAGCCCCAGCATTTT.

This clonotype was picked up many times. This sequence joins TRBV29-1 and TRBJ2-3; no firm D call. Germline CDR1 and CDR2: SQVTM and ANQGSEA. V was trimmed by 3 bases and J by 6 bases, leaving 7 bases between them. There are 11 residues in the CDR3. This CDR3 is CSVDEGDTQYF. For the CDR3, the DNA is TGCAGCGTTGATGAAGGGGATACGCAGTATTTT.

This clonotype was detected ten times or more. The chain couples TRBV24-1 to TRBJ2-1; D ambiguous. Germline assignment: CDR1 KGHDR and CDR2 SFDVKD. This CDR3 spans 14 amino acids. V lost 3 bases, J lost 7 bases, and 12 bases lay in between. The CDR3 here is CATSDHAGANEQFF. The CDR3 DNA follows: TGTGCCACCAGTGATCATGCCGGTGCTAATGAGCAGTTCTTC.

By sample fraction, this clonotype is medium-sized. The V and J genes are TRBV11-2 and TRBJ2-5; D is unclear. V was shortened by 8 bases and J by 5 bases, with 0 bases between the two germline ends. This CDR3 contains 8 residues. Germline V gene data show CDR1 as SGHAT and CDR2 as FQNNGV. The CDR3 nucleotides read TGTGCCAGCGAGACCCAGTACTTC. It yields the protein CASETQYF.

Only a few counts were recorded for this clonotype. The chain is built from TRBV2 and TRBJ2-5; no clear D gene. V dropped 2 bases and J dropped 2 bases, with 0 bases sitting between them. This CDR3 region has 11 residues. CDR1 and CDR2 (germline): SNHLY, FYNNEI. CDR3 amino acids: CASSEQETQYF. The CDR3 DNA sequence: TGTGCCAGCAGTGAACAAGAGACCCAGTACTTC.

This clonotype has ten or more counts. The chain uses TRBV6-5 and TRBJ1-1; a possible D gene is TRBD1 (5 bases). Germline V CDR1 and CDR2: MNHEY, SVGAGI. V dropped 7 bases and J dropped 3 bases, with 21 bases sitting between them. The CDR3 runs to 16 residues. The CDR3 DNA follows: TGTGCCAGCAAACGGAGGCAGGTCGGGGGGGACACTGAAGCTTTCTTT. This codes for CASKRRQVGGDTEAFF.

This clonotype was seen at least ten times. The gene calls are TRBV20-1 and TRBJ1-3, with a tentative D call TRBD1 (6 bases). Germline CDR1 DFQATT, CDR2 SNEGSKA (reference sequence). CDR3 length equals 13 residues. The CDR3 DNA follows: TGCAGCGTAGCGGGACAAACGGGAAACACCATATATTTT. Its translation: CSVAGQTGNTIYF.

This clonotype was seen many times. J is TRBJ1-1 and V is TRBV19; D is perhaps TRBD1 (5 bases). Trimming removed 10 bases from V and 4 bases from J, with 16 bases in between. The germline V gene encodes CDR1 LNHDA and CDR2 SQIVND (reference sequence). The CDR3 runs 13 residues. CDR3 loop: CATLSAGGTEAFF. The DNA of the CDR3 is TGTGCCACTTTAAGCGCCGGGGGCACTGAAGCTTTCTTT.

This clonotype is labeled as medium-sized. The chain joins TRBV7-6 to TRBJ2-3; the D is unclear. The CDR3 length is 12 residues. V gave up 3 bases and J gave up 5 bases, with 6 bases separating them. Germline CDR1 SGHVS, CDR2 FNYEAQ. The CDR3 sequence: CASSFIGDTQYF. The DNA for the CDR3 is TGTGCCAGCAGCTTTATCGGAGATACGCAGTATTTT.